A selection of T cell receptor beta chains follows, all from one sample in a study of T cell repertoires in cytomegalovirus infection. In TCRdb, the reads were re-called with MiXCR into one record per CDR3 protein. The sample includes about 71,000 distinct CDR3 sequences, 20% to 25% seen only once; the top ten take approximately 61%. Antigen specificity for these receptors is unknown. The material was CD8+ T cells from cultured PBMCs, obtained from culture after CMV antigen stimulation. All receptors come from a human donor in good health (CMV status not recorded). Some clones in this sample may be carry-over from other donors' samples. The CDR3 runs from the conserved cysteine through the conserved F or W. Each record gives: clone size, J gene, D gene, V gene, CDR3 DNA, CDR3 protein. A D gene is named only where the DNA matches it firmly. Clone size is shown for a subset of rows, as once, few, many or a class of expanded clone.

many | TRBJ2-7 | NA | TRBV15 | TGTGCCACCAGCGAGGAAGACAGCTATCACGAGCAGTACTTC | CATSEEDSYHEQYF
few | TRBJ1-2 | TRBD1 | TRBV4-1 | TGCGCCAGCAGCCCTGATACAGGGGGCCACTATGGCTACACCTTC | CASSPDTGGHYGYTF
NA | TRBJ1-4 | NA | TRBV27 | TGTGCCAGCAGTTTATACCCGGGTCAAAAACTGTTTTTT | CASSLYPGQKLFF
NA | TRBJ2-7 | NA | TRBV11-1 | TGTGCCAGCAGCTTTGAAGGGACGCCCTACGAGCAGTACTTC | CASSFEGTPYEQYF
NA | TRBJ1-1 | NA | TRBV7-2 | TGCGTGGTTAGGACCCGTTGGACTGAAGCTTTCTTT | CVVRTRWTEAFF
NA | TRBJ1-3 | NA | TRBV7-2 | TGTGCCAGCAGCTTAGTTTCGGGGGGTGGAAACACCATATATTTT | CASSLVSGGGNTIYF
once | TRBJ2-5 | NA | TRBV7-2 | TGTGCCAGCAGCTTAGCCCCGGGGACCCAAGAGACCCAGTACTTC | CASSLAPGTQETQYF
NA | TRBJ1-4 | NA | TRBV4-2 | TGTGCCAGCAGCCAAGATCTTACTGAAGGTGAAAAACTGTTTTTT | CASSQDLTEGEKLFF
NA | TRBJ2-3 | TRBD1 | TRBV7-2 | TGTGCCAGCAATTATCGAGGGACAGGGAGCACAGATACGCAGTATTTT | CASNYRGTGSTDTQYF
NA | TRBJ1-1 | TRBD1 | TRBV7-9 | TGTGCCAGCAGCTCGGCTCGCCGGGACAGGGGACCTGAAGCTTTCTTT | CASSSARRDRGPEAFF
NA | TRBJ2-7 | NA | TRBV6-2/TRBV6-3 | TGTGCCAGCAGCTTGACCCGTTCCCACGAGCAGTACTTC | CASSLTRSHEQYF
NA | TRBJ2-1 | NA | TRBV7-9 | TGTGCCAGCAGCTCCCACTTGGACTCCTACAATGAGCAGTTCTTC | CASSSHLDSYNEQFF
NA | TRBJ1-1 | TRBD1 | TRBV7-9 | TGTGCCAGCAGCCCTAGGGGCCAGGGGGCGAACACTGAAGCTTTCTTT | CASSPRGQGANTEAFF
few | TRBJ2-3 | TRBD2 | TRBV4-2 | TGTGCCAGCAGCCAACTCGGGGGGGAAGATGTCACAGATACGCAGTATTTT | CASSQLGGEDVTDTQYF
NA | TRBJ2-3 | TRBD2 | TRBV2 | TGTGCCAGCAAAGGGACTAGCGGGGAACCAGATACGCAGTATTTT | CASKGTSGEPDTQYF
few | TRBJ1-1 | TRBD1 | TRBV12-5 | TGTGCTAGTGGTTCACGGGACAGGGAATACGCTGAAGCTTTCTTT | CASGSRDREYAEAFF
few | TRBJ1-1 | NA | TRBV12-3/TRBV12-4 | TGTGCCAGCAGTTTAGGGAGGGGGAGTGATGAAGCTTTCTTT | CASSLGRGSDEAFF
NA | TRBJ2-6 | NA | TRBV6-2/TRBV6-3 | TGTGCCAGCAGTTATATCCGGGACATAGCCAACGTCCTGACTTTC | CASSYIRDIANVLTF
many | TRBJ2-3 | TRBD2 | TRBV7-8 | TGTGCCAGCAGCACCGCAGGGACTATGACAGATACGCAGTATTTT | CASSTAGTMTDTQYF
few | TRBJ2-1 | TRBD2 | TRBV11-2 | TGTGCCAGCAGCTCCGAGCGGGGGGGCCTCGATGAGCAGTTCTTC | CASSSERGGLDEQFF
NA | TRBJ1-3 | NA | TRBV7-9 | TGTGCCAGCTCGCTTATAGACTCTGGAAACACCATATATTTT | CASSLIDSGNTIYF
NA | TRBJ2-1 | NA | TRBV7-2 | TGTGCCAGCAGCTTAACGGTACATTGGGGCTGGAATGAGCAGTTCTTC | CASSLTVHWGWNEQFF
many | TRBJ2-1 | NA | TRBV6-2/TRBV6-3 | TGTGCCAGCAGTTACGGGACTGTCAATGAGCAGTTCTTC | CASSYGTVNEQFF
NA | TRBJ2-4 | NA | TRBV7-2 | TGTGCCAGCATGGGGATCGACAAAAACATTCAGTACTTC | CASMGIDKNIQYF
NA | TRBJ2-4 | NA | TRBV12-3/TRBV12-4 | TGTGCCAGCAGCCTGGACGGGCGGGTCAAAAACATTCAGTACTTC | CASSLDGRVKNIQYF
NA | TRBJ2-1 | TRBD2 | TRBV6-6 | TGTGCCAGCAGCCAACTAGCGGGGGCCTTCAATGAGCAGTTCTTC | CASSQLAGAFNEQFF
few | TRBJ1-1 | NA | TRBV5-6 | TGTGCCAGCAGCTTCCAGGCAGATCGAGCTTTCTTT | CASSFQADRAFF
NA | TRBJ2-2 | TRBD1 | TRBV23-1 | TGCGCCAGCAGTCCACCGGGACAGGGAATTATCACCGGGGAGCTGTTTTTT | CASSPPGQGIITGELFF
few | TRBJ2-5 | TRBD1 | TRBV7-6 | TGTGCCAGCAGCTGGTACAGGGGGCTTCGGGAAGAGACCCAGTACTTC | CASSWYRGLREETQYF
few | TRBJ1-2 | TRBD1 | TRBV12-3/TRBV12-4 | TGTGCCAGCAGCCCACCGACAGGGGGCTTCTATGGCTACACCTTC | CASSPPTGGFYGYTF
NA | TRBJ1-5 | NA | TRBV7-8 | TGTGCCAGCAGCTTACTTATCGGAGGGAACAATCAGCCCCAGCATTTT | CASSLLIGGNNQPQHF